The 3 T cell receptor beta chains in this list originate from one sample, sequenced in a study of blood T cells in healthy people across ages. A second PCR of 7 to 11 cycles used a sample-barcoded 5' primer and a J-beta primer mix. TCRdb processed the 5' RACE reads anew with MiXCR; each CDR3 protein has one entry. The top ten hold around 0.75% of the sample, which has roughly 1,000,000 distinct CDR3 sequences, about 25% seen once. The same data also went into a second study, on T cells of mothers and their children.

The material sequenced was blood. All receptors derive from a girl aged 2 to 9 in good health.

This clonotype was found a few times. The chain employs TRBV3-1 and TRBJ2-5; no firm D call. The better agreement between TRBJ2-7 and the DNA end casts doubt on the J call. The CDR3 contains 11 residues. Germline V lookup: CDR1 LGHDT, CDR2 YNNKEL (reference sequence). The DNA for the CDR3 is TGTGCCAGCAGCCAAGAGCACGAGCAGTACTTC. This translates into CASSQEHEQYF.

This clonotype was counted between two and nine times. The gene calls are TRBV7-8 and TRBJ2-1; D unclear. Trimming shortened V by 8 bases and J by 4 bases, and 15 bases separated the two germline ends. CDR1 SGHVS and CDR2 FQNEAQ come from the germline V gene. There are 14 residues in the CDR3. CDR3 amino acids: CASSPAELYNEQFF. DNA of the CDR3: TGTGCCAGCTCACCGGCCGAATTATACAATGAGCAGTTCTTC.

This clonotype was recorded at least ten times. The chain joins TRBV4-3 to TRBJ2-7; 11 bases are a match to TRBD1. There are 14 residues in the CDR3. Germline V gene lookup returns CDR1 LGHNA and CDR2 YSLEER. The V segment lost 3 bases and the J segment 3 bases; nucleotides outside the gene matches: 1. The CDR3 loop is CASSQGQGDYEQYF. The CDR3 bases are TGCGCCAGCAGCCAGGGACAGGGGGACTACGAGCAGTACTTC.